A single sample is the source of the 23 T cell receptor beta chains below, sequenced in a study of T-cell reconstitution after alpha-beta-depleted transplantation in children (dated by TCRdb to 2016 to 2017). Libraries were built with PCR. For sequencing, an Illumina HiSeq 2500 was employed. To normalize quantification of the TCRbeta repertoire, the TCR libraries were built with molecular barcoding that relied on unique molecular identifiers. TCRdb applied fastp at Q25 and MiXCR to the public reads, then kept only in-frame beta chains. Each entry merges the rows of one CDR3 protein and shows their most common DNA and genes. This sample comprises 250,000 to 300,000 distinct CDR3 sequences, around 9.6% of them detected only once. The biggest ten clones account for roughly 9.1% of the sample. The sequencing used PBMCs from the stem cell graft donor, collected from the stem cell graft. The origin of the receptors is a human donor who donated a stem cell graft to a child with SCID.

The chain recombines TRBV10-3 with TRBJ2-7; maybe TRBD1 (7 bases). CDR1 and CDR2 from the germline V gene are ENHRY and SYGVKD. Trimming stripped 6 bases from V and 3 bases from J, with 12 bases between. The CDR3 has 13 amino acids. The chain's CDR3 is CAIRQGTGYEQYF. CDR3 nucleotides: TGTGCCATCAGACAGGGGACTGGCTACGAGCAGTACTTC.

This clonotype occurred a few times. This sequence joins TRBV5-5 and TRBJ1-1; a weak D match, TRBD1 (5 bases). With 4 bases removed from V and 4 bases from J, the gap between germline ends came to 11 bases. The CDR3 spans 13 residues. CDR1 SGHKS and CDR2 YYEKEE come from the germline V gene (reference sequence). For the CDR3, the DNA is TGTGCCAGCAGCGGGGACCGGCGCACTGAAGCTTTCTTT. Translation: CASSGDRRTEAFF.

This clonotype was recorded at least ten times. The CDR3 region is CASRSSSGGYTGELFF. In nucleotides, the CDR3 is TGTGCCAGCAGGTCATCTAGCGGGGGCTACACCGGGGAGCTGTTTTTT. V is TRBV5-5 and J is TRBJ2-2, with 10 bases matching TRBD2. The ends lost 5 bases at V and 3 bases at J; junction bases unmatched: 7. The CDR3 runs 16 residues. Germline assignment: CDR1 SGHKS and CDR2 YYEKEE (reference sequence).

This clonotype was observed a single time. V gene TRBV3-1 combines with J gene TRBJ2-3; D not resolved. This CDR3 has 19 residues. Germline CDR1 and CDR2: LGHDT and YNNKEL (reference sequence). With 7 bases removed from V and 2 bases from J, the gap between germline ends came to 28 bases. This chain's CDR3 is CASTQEDSAARGTTDTQYF. CDR3 coding DNA: TGTGCCAGCACCCAGGAAGACTCTGCGGCACGAGGAACCACAGATACGCAGTATTTT.

J is TRBJ1-6 and V is TRBV6-1, with TRBD1 as a possible D gene (6 bases). The CDR3 runs 15 residues. CDR1 MNHNS and CDR2 SASEGT come from the germline V gene. The V end lost 5 bases, the J end lost 4 bases, and 12 bases lay between the germline ends. CDR3 in DNA: TGTGCCAGCAGTACAAGGACAGTGTATAATTCACCCCTCCACTTT. Translation gives CASSTRTVYNSPLHF.

This clonotype was recorded many times. The rearrangement uses TRBV18 and TRBJ2-5, with no clear D. This CDR3 is built from 15 residues. CDR1 and CDR2 from the germline V gene are KGHSH and LQKENI. Trimming took 3 bases from V and 0 from J, leaving 11 bases between them. The DNA of the CDR3 is TGTGCCAGCTCACCTCCGGTTGGATACCAAGAGACCCAGTACTTC. It is translated as CASSPPVGYQETQYF. Full variable domain (remainder filled in from reference TRBV18 and TRBJ2-5): NAGVMQNPRHLVRRRGQEARLRCSPMKGHSHVYWYRQLPEEGLKFMVYLQKENIIDESGMPKERFSAEFPKEGPSILRIQQVVRGDSAAYFCASSPPVGYQETQYFGPGTRLLVL.

This clonotype was seen ten or more times. This chain connects TRBV12-3 or TRBV12-4 to TRBJ2-1; 7 bases align to TRBD2. This CDR3 region has 15 residues. The trim removed 1 base at V and 10 bases at J, leaving 10 bases unmatched. The CDR3, as DNA: TGTGCCAGCAGTTTAGGACTAGCCCTAGGGGTGGAGCAGTTCTTC. As protein: CASSLGLALGVEQFF.

This clonotype showed up many times. This chain links TRBV29-1 with TRBJ2-1, with 9 bases lining up with TRBD1. Germline V gene lookup returns CDR1 SQVTM and CDR2 ANQGSEA. V was pared by 1 base and J by 3 bases, with 1 base of the junction left unmatched. The CDR3 runs to 14 residues. CDR3 in DNA: TGCAGCGTTGAAGGACAGGGGGGCTACAATGAGCAGTTCTTC. Protein product: CSVEGQGGYNEQFF.

This clonotype was seen a few times. CDR3 sequence reads: CASSSRTSRHYNEQFF. In DNA form, the CDR3 reads TGTGCCAGCAGCTCCAGGACTAGCAGACACTACAATGAGCAGTTCTTC. This chain connects TRBV7-9 to TRBJ2-1; 8 bases line up with TRBD2. The ends lost 4 bases at V and 3 bases at J; junction bases unmatched: 8. This CDR3 comprises 16 residues. Germline CDR1 SEHNR, CDR2 FQNEAQ (reference sequence).

This clonotype was found a few times. The chain joins TRBV27 to TRBJ1-1; weak D call: TRBD1 (5 bases). V lost 10 bases, J lost 6 bases, and 12 bases lay in between. CDR1 and CDR2 from the germline V gene are MNHEY and SMNVEV (reference sequence). CDR3 length: 11 residues. The CDR3 region is CATHRGAEAFF. CDR3 nucleotides: TGTGCCACCCACCGAGGGGCTGAAGCTTTCTTT.

This clonotype was seen ten or more times. This sequence joins TRBV5-5 and TRBJ2-4; possible D gene TRBD1, 6 bases. With 5 bases removed from V and 2 bases from J, the gap between germline ends came to 14 bases. The CDR3 is 15 amino acids. In germline, CDR1 is SGHKS, CDR2 YYEKEE (reference sequence). This chain's CDR3 is CASSLGQPPKNIQYF. DNA for the CDR3: TGTGCCAGCAGTCTAGGACAGCCACCCAAAAACATTCAGTACTTC.

The chain has TRBV6-1 and TRBJ2-1; 8 bases fit TRBD2. V shed 6 bases, J shed 5 bases, and the junction held 9 bases outside the gene matches. The CDR3 spans 15 residues. From germline, CDR1 is MNHNS and CDR2 SASEGT. The CDR3 coding sequence is TGTGCCAGCAGCCGCCGGGGGGGCACAAACAATGAGCAGTTCTTC. Its translation is CASSRRGGTNNEQFF.

The chain combines TRBV5-5 with TRBJ2-7; no reliable D call. Trimming left V 1 base short and J 3 bases short, with 14 bases between. Germline CDR1 reads SGHKS; CDR2 reads YYEKEE (reference sequence). The CDR3 loop spans 15 amino acids. This CDR3 is CASSLPFTALYEQYF. The CDR3 region has the DNA TGTGCCAGCAGCTTGCCCTTTACCGCCCTCTACGAGCAGTACTTC.

For the CDR3, the DNA is TGTGCCAGCAGCCGGGGCGGGTTAGAGACCTACGAGCAGTACTTC. Its protein is CASSRGGLETYEQYF. The chain employs TRBV7-8 and TRBJ2-7, with D possibly being TRBD1 or TRBD2 (5 bases each). V was cut by 5 bases and J by 2 bases, with 16 bases left in between. The V gene's germline CDR1 is SGHVS and CDR2 FQNEAQ. The CDR3 is 15 amino acids.

This clonotype has ten or more counts. The gene calls are TRBV5-6 and TRBJ2-2; D is ambiguous. The CDR3 contains 16 residues. V shed 0 bases and J shed 1 base, with 10 bases lying between them. Germline V lookup: CDR1 SGHDT, CDR2 YYEEEE. The CDR3 nucleotides are TGTGCCAGCAGCTTGGTTCGGGCTCTGAACACCGGGGAGCTGTTTTTT. It encodes CASSLVRALNTGELFF.

The chain recombines TRBV27 with TRBJ2-3; D is ambiguous. The V and J ends lost 6 bases and 1 base respectively, with 14 bases between them. CDR1 is MNHEY, CDR2 SMNVEV, per germline (reference sequence). The CDR3 extends over 15 amino acids. CDR3 DNA: TGTGCCAGCAGCCCTTACTCCGTGGGCACAGATACGCAGTATTTT. Translating gives CASSPYSVGTDTQYF.

This clonotype has a handful of counts. This rearrangement joins TRBV5-1 to TRBJ2-7; D may be TRBD1 (5 bases). V gave up 2 bases and J gave up 2 bases, with 11 bases separating them. The CDR3 consists of 14 residues. Germline V CDR1 and CDR2: SGHRS, YFSETQ. The CDR3 region has the DNA TGCGCCAGCAGCTTCAGGACATATCCCTACGAGCAGTACTTC. This translates into CASSFRTYPYEQYF.

This clonotype appeared many times. The V gene is TRBV29-1, the J gene TRBJ2-5; D is unclear. CDR1 is SQVTM and CDR2 is ANQGSEA in the germline V gene. Trimming shortened V by 4 bases and J by 4 bases, and 7 bases separated the two germline ends. The CDR3 extends over 11 amino acids. The CDR3 spells CSVVKGETQYF. In DNA form, the CDR3 reads TGCAGCGTTGTGAAAGGAGAGACCCAGTACTTC.

This clonotype occurred many times. The chain employs TRBV6-5 and TRBJ1-1, with a weak D call TRBD1 (6 bases). Germline V lookup: CDR1 MNHEY, CDR2 SVGAGI. With 5 bases removed from V and 0 bases from J, the gap between germline ends came to 10 bases. This CDR3 spans 14 amino acids. In DNA, the CDR3 is TGTGCCAGCAGTACCGGGACAATGAACACTGAAGCTTTCTTT. Translated, it gives CASSTGTMNTEAFF.

The chain links TRBV6-4 to TRBJ2-2; D unresolved. V shed 4 bases and J shed 1 base, with 7 bases lying between them. The CDR3 totals 14 residues. Germline lookup yields CDR1 MRHNA and CDR2 SNTAGT. The CDR3 nucleotides are TGTGCCAGCAGTGTAGTGGGGAACACCGGGGAGCTGTTTTTT. It yields the protein CASSVVGNTGELFF.

The rearrangement links TRBV10-3 to TRBJ2-1; D uncertain. Germline V lookup: CDR1 ENHRY, CDR2 SYGVKD. V gave up 3 bases and J gave up 5 bases, with 2 bases separating them. This CDR3 has 11 residues. The CDR3 region has the DNA TGTGCCATCAGTGAACACAATGAGCAGTTCTTC. Translating gives CAISEHNEQFF.

The chain couples TRBV4-1 to TRBJ2-3; D is perhaps TRBD1 (5 bases). Between the trimmed V and J ends, which lost 1 base and 2 bases, there was a span of 13 bases. This CDR3 contains 16 residues. From germline, CDR1 is MGHRA and CDR2 YSYEKL. The CDR3 spells CASSQGWRQFTDTQYF. CDR3 DNA: TGCGCCAGCAGCCAAGGGTGGCGACAGTTCACAGATACGCAGTATTTT.

The chain recombines TRBV5-8 with TRBJ2-3; TRBD2 matches 7 bases. From germline, CDR1 is SGHTS and CDR2 YDEGEE. Germline trimming cut 2 bases from V and 2 bases from J; bases unmatched to any gene: 8. This CDR3 region has 16 residues. The DNA for the CDR3 is TGTGCCAGCAGCTTAGTTGGGACTATTCCCACAGATACGCAGTATTTT. Its translation: CASSLVGTIPTDTQYF. Full variable domain (rest looked up from reference TRBV5-8 and TRBJ2-3): EAGVTQSPTHLIKTRGQQATLRCSPISGHTSVYWYQQALGLGLQFLLWYDEGEERNRGNFPPRFSGRQFPNYSSELNVNALELEDSALYLCASSLVGTIPTDTQYFGPGTRLTVL.